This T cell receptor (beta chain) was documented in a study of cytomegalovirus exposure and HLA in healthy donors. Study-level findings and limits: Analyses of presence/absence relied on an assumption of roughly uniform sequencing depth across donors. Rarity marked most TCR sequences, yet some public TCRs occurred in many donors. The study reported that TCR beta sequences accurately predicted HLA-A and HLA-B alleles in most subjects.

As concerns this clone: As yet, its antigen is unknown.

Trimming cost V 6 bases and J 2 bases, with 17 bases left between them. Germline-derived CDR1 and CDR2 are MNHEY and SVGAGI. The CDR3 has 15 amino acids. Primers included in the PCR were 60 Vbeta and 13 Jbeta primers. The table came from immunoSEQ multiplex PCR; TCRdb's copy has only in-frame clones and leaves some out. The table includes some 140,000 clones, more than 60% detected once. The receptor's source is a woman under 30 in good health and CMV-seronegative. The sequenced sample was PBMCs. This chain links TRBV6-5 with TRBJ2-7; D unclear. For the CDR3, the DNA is TGTGCCAGCAGCCGTACCTCAGGCCGGACCTACGAGCAGTACTTC. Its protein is CASSRTSGRTYEQYF.